This T cell receptor (beta chain) appears in the sequencing data of a study of cytomegalovirus exposure and HLA in healthy donors. This CDR3 comprises 13 residues. In germline, CDR1 is MDHEN, CDR2 SYDVKM. V lost 2 bases and J lost 4, with 6 bases in between. The protocol was immunoSEQ multiplex PCR, while the TCRdb copy is restricted to in-frame clones and leaves out a portion. The data contain about 360,000 clones, about nine tenths of them seen just once; the ten biggest clones take up roughly 0.8%. The TCR sequence derives from a woman aged 18-30 years in good health and CMV-seronegative. This chain joins TRBV28 and TRBJ1-3, with D uncertain. Source material: PBMCs. CDR3 in DNA: TGTGCCAGCAGTTTAGGAGAAGGAAACACCATATATTTT. As protein: CASSLGEGNTIYF.